The 9 T cell receptor beta chains in this list originate from one sample, sequenced in a study of siplizumab effects on memory and regulatory T cells. Repertoires were generated with immunoSEQ multiplex PCR, while TCRdb's copy carries only in-frame clones and drops some. The table shows 5,000 to 6,000 clones, with approximately 46% occurring only once. Which antigens these TCRs recognize remains unknown. Cells from the mixed lymphocyte reaction underwent coculture for approximately 6 days at 37 degrees C. Sequencing was performed on CFSE-low (dividing) CD8+ T cells sorted from an allogeneic mixed lymphocyte reaction. All receptors come from a human donor in good health; the cells came from an allogeneic mixed lymphocyte reaction. Some clones in this sample may be carry-over from other donors' samples.

V usage is TRBV19 and J usage is TRBJ2-1, with D possibly TRBD2 on 5 matching bases. V was cut by 2 bases and J by 4 bases, with 12 bases left in between. The germline gives CDR1 LNHDA, CDR2 SQIVND (reference sequence). The CDR3 covers 15 residues. The CDR3: CASSIILGKYNEQFF. CDR3 coding DNA: TGTGCCAGTAGTATAATACTAGGGAAATACAATGAGCAGTTCTTC.

The chain has TRBV10-1 and TRBJ1-4; no clear D gene. Trimming pared 6 bases from V and 5 bases from J, leaving 13 bases between. There are 14 residues in the CDR3. Germline CDR1 is WNHNN and CDR2 is SYGVQD (reference sequence). CDR3: CASSSRRLNEKLFF. DNA for the CDR3: TGCGCCAGCAGCAGTAGAAGGTTAAATGAAAAACTGTTTTTT.

This clone is medium-sized within its sample. The chain couples TRBV4-1 to TRBJ2-7, with D perhaps matching TRBD1 or TRBD2 (5 bases each). V lost 4 bases and J lost 1, with 20 bases in between. Germline V CDR1 and CDR2: MGHRA, YSYEKL. The CDR3 totals 17 residues. The DNA of the CDR3 is TGCGCCAGCAGCCGGACCTATCGGGACCTGACATCCTACGAGCAGTACTTC. Amino acid sequence: CASSRTYRDLTSYEQYF.

This sequence joins TRBV5-1 and TRBJ2-5; D is ambiguous. The better agreement between TRBJ2-7 and the DNA end casts doubt on the J call. Per germline, CDR1 SGHRS and CDR2 YFSETQ. The CDR3 covers 15 residues. This CDR3 is CASSLAVGSPYEQYF. The CDR3 coding sequence is TGCGCCAGCAGCTTGGCTGTGGGGTCACCCTACGAGCAGTACTTC.

This clone was observed a few times. The V call is TRBV15, the J call TRBJ2-1; D is possibly TRBD2 (6 bases). Trimming stripped 2 bases from V and 4 bases from J, with 15 bases between. Germline CDR1 reads LNHNV; CDR2 reads YYDKDF (reference sequence). There are 16 residues in the CDR3. The CDR3: CATSRSPGLPYNEQFF. The CDR3 DNA reads TGTGCCACCAGCAGATCGCCGGGACTTCCATACAATGAGCAGTTCTTC.

The chain employs TRBV15 and TRBJ2-3; the match to TRBD2 covers 9 bases. Germline V CDR1 and CDR2: LNHNV, YYDKDF (reference sequence). With V trimmed by 1 base and J by 4 bases, 6 bases remained unmatched. This CDR3 comprises 16 residues. CDR3 sequence: CATSRVYSGSADTQYF. As DNA, the CDR3 is TGTGCCACCAGCAGAGTCTATAGCGGGAGCGCAGATACGCAGTATTTT.

The V and J genes are TRBV5-6 and TRBJ2-7, with 7 bases aligning to TRBD2. The CDR3 runs 16 residues. The trim removed 1 base at V and 2 bases at J, leaving 9 bases unmatched. Per germline, CDR1 SGHDT and CDR2 YYEEEE. CDR3 DNA sequence: TGTGCCAGCAGCTTGTTTCGCCTAGCGGAGCCCTACGAGCAGTACTTC. Translated: CASSLFRLAEPYEQYF.

This chain connects TRBV5-1 to TRBJ1-6; weak D call: TRBD1 (5 bases). Germline loops: CDR1 SGHRS, CDR2 YFSETQ. Trimming cost V 4 bases and J 0 bases, with 14 bases left between them. This CDR3 has 17 amino acids. The CDR3 sequence is CASSPGAVSSYNSPLHF. CDR3 bases: TGCGCCAGCAGCCCCGGGGCAGTGAGCTCCTATAATTCACCCCTCCACTTT.

This rearrangement joins TRBV2 to TRBJ2-1, with 9 bases lining up with TRBD2. Looked up from germline, CDR1 is SNHLY and CDR2 is FYNNEI. The length of the CDR3 is 16 residues. Germline trimming cut 6 bases from V and 4 bases from J; bases unmatched to any gene: 10. CDR3 protein: CASSELLAGPYNEQFF. For the CDR3, the DNA is TGTGCCAGCAGCGAACTACTAGCGGGCCCGTACAATGAGCAGTTCTTC.